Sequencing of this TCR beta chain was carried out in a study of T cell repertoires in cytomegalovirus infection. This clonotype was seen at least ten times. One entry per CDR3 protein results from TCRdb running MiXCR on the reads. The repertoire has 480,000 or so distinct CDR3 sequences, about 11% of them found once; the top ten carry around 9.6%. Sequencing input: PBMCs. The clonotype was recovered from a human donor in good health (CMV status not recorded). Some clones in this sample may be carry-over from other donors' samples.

This CDR3 is CASSIDPSGGRETQYF. CDR3 nucleotides: TGTGCCAGTAGTATAGACCCTAGCGGGGGGCGGGAGACCCAGTACTTC. V is TRBV19 and J is TRBJ2-5; 11 nucleotides match TRBD2. J was trimmed by 5 bases and V by 0 bases; bases with no gene match: 5. The CDR3 is 16 amino acids. In germline, CDR1 is LNHDA, CDR2 SQIVND (reference sequence).